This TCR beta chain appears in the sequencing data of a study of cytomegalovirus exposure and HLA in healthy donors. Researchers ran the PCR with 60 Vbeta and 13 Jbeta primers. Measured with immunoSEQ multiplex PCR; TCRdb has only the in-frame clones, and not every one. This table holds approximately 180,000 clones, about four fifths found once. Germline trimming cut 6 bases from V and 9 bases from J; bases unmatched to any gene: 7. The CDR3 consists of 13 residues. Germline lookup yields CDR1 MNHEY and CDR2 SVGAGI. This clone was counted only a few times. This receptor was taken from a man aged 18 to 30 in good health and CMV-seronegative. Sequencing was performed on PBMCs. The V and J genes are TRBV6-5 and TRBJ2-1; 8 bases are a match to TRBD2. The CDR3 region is CASRAGEVGEQFF. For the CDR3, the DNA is TGTGCCAGCAGAGCGGGGGAGGTAGGTGAGCAGTTCTTC.